This T cell receptor beta chain was documented in a study of early T cells in non-severe SARS-CoV-2 infection. There are a few counts of this clonotype. Via MiXCR, TCRdb re-called the 5' RACE reads, giving one row per CDR3 protein. The sample records some 23,000 distinct CDR3 sequences, more than 4.5% being singletons. The sample comprised whole blood. This sequence was found in an adult who was a healthcare worker with PCR-confirmed SARS-CoV-2 infection or an uninfected control (not recorded which).

CDR3 coding DNA: TGCGCCAGCAGCTCGGGACAGGCGAACACCGGGGAGCTGTTTTTT. Amino acid sequence: CASSSGQANTGELFF. The rearrangement uses TRBV5-1 and TRBJ2-2, with 8 bases identical to TRBD1. The V gene's germline CDR1 is SGHRS and CDR2 YFSETQ. The CDR3 loop spans 15 amino acids. Trimming took 3 bases from V and 0 from J; bases not matched to a gene: 1.